This T cell receptor (beta chain) emerged from a study of blood T cell repertoires in COVID-19. Allocation to cohorts depended on clinical history reported by the participants. Some clones are missing from TCRdb's copy, which holds only in-frame ones; the method was immunoSEQ multiplex PCR. The sample lists fewer than 500,000 clones, about nine tenths occurring once. Germline CDR1 SGHTA, CDR2 FQGNSA. V shed 2 bases, J shed 5 bases, and the junction held 9 bases outside the gene matches. This CDR3 is built from 16 residues. V gene TRBV7-2 combines with J gene TRBJ2-5, with 9 bases matching TRBD2. The sequenced material came from PBMCs or T cells enriched from blood (not recorded which). This TCR derives from a young woman who had recovered from COVID-19. CDR3 DNA: TGTGCCAGCAGCTTAATGGTAGCGGGGGCGAGGGAGACCCAGTACTTC. As protein: CASSLMVAGARETQYF.